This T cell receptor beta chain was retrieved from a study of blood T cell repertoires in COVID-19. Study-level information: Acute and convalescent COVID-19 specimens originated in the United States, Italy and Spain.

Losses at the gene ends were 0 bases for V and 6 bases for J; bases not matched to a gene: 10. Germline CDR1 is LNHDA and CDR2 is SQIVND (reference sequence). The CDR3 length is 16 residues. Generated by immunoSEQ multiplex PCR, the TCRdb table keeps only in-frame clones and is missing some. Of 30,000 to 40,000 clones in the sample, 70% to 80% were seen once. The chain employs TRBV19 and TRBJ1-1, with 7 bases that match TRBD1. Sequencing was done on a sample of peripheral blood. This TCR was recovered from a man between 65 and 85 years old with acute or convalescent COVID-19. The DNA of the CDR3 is TGTGCCAGTAGTATAGATCCTGACAGGGAGTCTCCTGAAGCTTTCTTT. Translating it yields CASSIDPDRESPEAFF. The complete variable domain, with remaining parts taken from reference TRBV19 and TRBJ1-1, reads DGGITQSPKYLFRKEGQNVTLSCEQNLNHDAMYWYRQDPGQGLRLIYYSQIVNDFQKGDIAEGYSVSREKKESFPLTVTSAQKNPTAFYLCASSIDPDRESPEAFFGQGTRLTVV.